This T cell receptor (beta chain) is drawn from a study of cytomegalovirus exposure and HLA in healthy donors. Of note for this clone: Its antigen is unidentified.

Germline V gene data show CDR1 as SGHDN and CDR2 as FVKESK. Trimming took off 4 bases at V and 2 bases at J, with 17 bases between the two ends. The CDR3 has 16 residues. The validation cohort, a group of 120 subjects, included the donors and was separate from the approximately 700-subject first cohort. Regarding the study as a whole: It was reported that the classifier diagnosed cytomegalovirus status with high specificity and sensitivity in both the original and validation cohorts.

The table came from immunoSEQ multiplex PCR; TCRdb's copy has only in-frame clones and leaves some out. Among about 160,000 clones listed, 95% to 97% were seen once. This TCR derives from a woman under 30 in good health and CMV-seronegative. The sample taken for sequencing was PBMCs. V and J are TRBV14 and TRBJ2-5; D perhaps matches TRBD2 (5 bases). The CDR3 here is CASSRQYGLLQETQYF. In DNA, the CDR3 is TGTGCCAGCAGCCGCCAATATGGACTTTTACAAGAGACCCAGTACTTC. The full variable domain, in which reference TRBV14 and TRBJ2-5 provide the parts outside the CDR3, is EAGVTQFPSHSVIEKGQTVTLRCDPISGHDNLYWYRRVMGKEIKFLLHFVKESKQDESGMPNNRFLAERTGGTYSTLKVQPAELEDSGVYFCASSRQYGLLQETQYFGPGTRLLVL.